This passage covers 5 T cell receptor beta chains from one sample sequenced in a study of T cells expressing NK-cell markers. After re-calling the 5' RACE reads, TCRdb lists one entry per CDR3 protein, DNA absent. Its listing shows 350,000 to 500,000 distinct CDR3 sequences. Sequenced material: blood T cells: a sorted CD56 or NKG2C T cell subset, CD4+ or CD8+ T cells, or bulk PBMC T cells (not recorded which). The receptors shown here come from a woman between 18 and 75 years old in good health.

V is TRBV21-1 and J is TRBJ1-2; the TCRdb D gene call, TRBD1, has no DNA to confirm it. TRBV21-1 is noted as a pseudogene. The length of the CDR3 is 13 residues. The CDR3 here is CASPGALAYGYTF.

The CDR3 loop is CASSVEGMGPKNTGELFF. The rearrangement joins TRBV9 to TRBJ2-2; with no DNA, the TCRdb D assignment of TRBD2 cannot be verified. Germline loops: CDR1 SGDLS, CDR2 YYNGEE. The CDR3 consists of 18 residues.

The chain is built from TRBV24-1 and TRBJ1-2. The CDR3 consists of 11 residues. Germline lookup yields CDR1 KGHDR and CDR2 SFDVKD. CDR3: CATSDSNGYTF.

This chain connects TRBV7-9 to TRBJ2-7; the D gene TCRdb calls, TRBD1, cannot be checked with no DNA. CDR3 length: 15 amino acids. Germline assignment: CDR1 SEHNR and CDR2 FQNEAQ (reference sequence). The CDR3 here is CASSSPSTGNYEQYF. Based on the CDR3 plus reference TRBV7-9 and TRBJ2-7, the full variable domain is DTGVSQNPRHKITKRGQNVTFRCDPISEHNRLYWYRQTLGQGPEFLTYFQNEAQLEKSRLLSDRFSAERPKGSFSTLEIQRTEQGDSAMYLCASSSPSTGNYEQYFGPGTRLTVT.

CDR3 protein: CASSQDDRVSMDTEAFF. The rearrangement uses TRBV4-3 and TRBJ1-1; TCRdb indicates TRBD1, and absent DNA this call remains unverified. CDR3 length: 17 residues. CDR1 is LGHNA, CDR2 YSLEER, per germline.